These T cell receptor beta chains were read from a single sample in a study of T cell responses to AZD1222 COVID-19 vaccine. Clones were sequenced by immunoSEQ multiplex PCR, and TCRdb holds only the in-frame ones, with some missing. In the table there are more than 150,000 clones, 75% to 90% of which are singletons. The input for sequencing was peripheral blood, taken on day 0 of MenACWY control vaccination. All receptors come from an adult in good health. CDR3s include the opening cysteine and the closing phenylalanine or tryptophan. The D gene is left open where the match is weak. A clone size is listed for some rows: how often the clone was seen (once, few, many), or a class if it is expanded.

TRBV7-8	.	TRBJ1-1	once	CASSLAGEGKTTEAFF	TGTGCCAGCAGCTTAGCGGGGGAGGGGAAGACCACTGAAGCTTTCTTT
TRBV2	.	TRBJ2-7	.	CASRPGAYEQYF	TGTGCCAGCCGTCCAGGGGCCTACGAGCAGTACTTC
TRBV6-5	TRBD2	TRBJ2-3	.	CASSYGTRGSDTQYF	TGTGCCAGCAGTTACGGGACTAGGGGATCAGATACGCAGTATTTT
TRBV19	.	TRBJ1-2	.	CASSPSLLRQAGYYGYTF	TGTGCCAGTAGTCCCTCTCTTTTAAGACAGGCGGGCTATTACGGCTACACCTTC
TRBV7-2	TRBD1	TRBJ2-3	.	CASRSTGFFTDTQYF	TGTGCCAGCAGGTCGACAGGGTTCTTCACAGATACGCAGTATTTT
TRBV4-3	TRBD2	TRBJ2-1	once	CASSQVEAGDRFF	TGCGCCAGCAGCCAAGTCGAAGCGGGGGATCGGTTCTTC
TRBV11-2	.	TRBJ2-3	.	CASSLAGDTQYF	TGTGCCAGCAGCTTAGCTGGGGATACGCAGTATTTT
TRBV7-2	TRBD1	TRBJ1-5	.	CASSSTGANQPQHF	TGTGCCAGCAGCTCCACAGGGGCCAATCAGCCCCAGCATTTT
TRBV4-1	.	TRBJ1-1	.	CASSAEDFSVTEAFF	TGCGCCAGCAGCGCTGAGGACTTTTCTGTCACTGAAGCTTTCTTT
TRBV2	.	TRBJ1-2	.	CASNRDLTEYTF	TGTGCCAGCAACCGGGACCTAACGGAGTACACCTTC